This T cell receptor (beta chain) comes out of a study of cytomegalovirus exposure and HLA in healthy donors. Profiling relied on immunoSEQ multiplex PCR, and the TCRdb table lists in-frame clones only, not all of them. The sample includes some 250,000 clones, roughly 88% seen only once; the top ten take 3% to 3.5%. Sequenced material: PBMCs. The receptor's source is a woman aged 30 to 39 in good health and CMV-seronegative.

This chain's CDR3 is CAIRQTEASSGNTIYF. In DNA form, the CDR3 reads TGTGCCATCAGGCAGACAGAAGCATCCTCTGGAAACACCATATATTTT. The V call is TRBV10-3, the J call TRBJ1-3, with a tentative D call TRBD1 (5 bases). Trimming pared 6 bases from V and 0 bases from J, leaving 15 bases between. The CDR3 contains 16 residues. Germline V gene sequence: CDR1 ENHRY, CDR2 SYGVKD.